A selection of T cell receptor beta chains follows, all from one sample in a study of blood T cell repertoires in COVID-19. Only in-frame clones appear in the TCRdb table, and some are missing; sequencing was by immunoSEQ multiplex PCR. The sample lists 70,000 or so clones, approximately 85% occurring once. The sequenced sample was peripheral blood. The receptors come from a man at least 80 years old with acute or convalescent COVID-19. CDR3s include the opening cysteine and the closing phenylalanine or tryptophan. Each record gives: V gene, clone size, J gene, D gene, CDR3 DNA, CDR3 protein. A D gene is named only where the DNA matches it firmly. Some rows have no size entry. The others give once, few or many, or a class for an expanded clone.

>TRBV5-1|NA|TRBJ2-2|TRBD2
TGCGCCAGCAGCTTGGTTGGCGGGAGCTACACCGGGGAGCTGTTTTTT
CASSLVGGSYTGELFF
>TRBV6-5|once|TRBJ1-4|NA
TGTGCCAGCACCGGGGGGGACGAAAAACTGTTTTTT
CASTGGDEKLFF
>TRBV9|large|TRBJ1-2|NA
TGTGCCAGCAGTGCAGGGGCCGGTGACCCTTTATTCCGTAACTATGGCTACACCTTC
CASSAGAGDPLFRNYGYTF
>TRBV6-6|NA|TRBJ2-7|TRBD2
TGTGCCAGCAGTTACCCTAGCGGGAGGGCCCACGAGCAGTACTTC
CASSYPSGRAHEQYF
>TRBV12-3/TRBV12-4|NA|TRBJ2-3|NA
TGTGCCAGCAGTTTAATCCGAGATACGCAGTATTTT
CASSLIRDTQYF
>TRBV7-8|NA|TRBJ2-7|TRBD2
TGTGCCAGCAGCCCTGGGACTAGTTTGGGCTACTACGAGCAGTACTTC
CASSPGTSLGYYEQYF
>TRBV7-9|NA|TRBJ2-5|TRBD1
TGTGCCAGCAGCCCTGGACAGGGGCTACAAGAGACCCAGTACTTC
CASSPGQGLQETQYF
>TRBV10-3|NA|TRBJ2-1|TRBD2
TGTGCCATCAGTGAGTCCAGGGGACTAGTAGGGGGGTCCAATGAGCAGTTCTTC
CAISESRGLVGGSNEQFF
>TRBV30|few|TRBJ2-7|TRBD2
TGTGCCTGGAGTCGGGAGGGGAACGGGTACGAGCAGTACTTC
CAWSREGNGYEQYF
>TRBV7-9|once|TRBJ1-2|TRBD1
TGTGCCAGCAGCACAGGGGGGGGCGACTATGGCTACACCTTC
CASSTGGGDYGYTF
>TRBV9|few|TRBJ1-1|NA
TGTGCCAGCAGCGTAGATACAGGGATGATAGCTGAAGCTTTCTTT
CASSVDTGMIAEAFF
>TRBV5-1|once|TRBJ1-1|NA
TGCGCCAGCAGCTTGGTCCCAGGGGATACTGAAGCTTTCTTT
CASSLVPGDTEAFF
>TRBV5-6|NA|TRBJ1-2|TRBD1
TGTGCCAGCAGCTCGACGGACAGGAACTATGGCTACACCTTC
CASSSTDRNYGYTF
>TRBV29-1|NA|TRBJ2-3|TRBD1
TGCAGCGTTGATGACAGGGGGCGCGCAGATACGCAGTATTTT
CSVDDRGRADTQYF
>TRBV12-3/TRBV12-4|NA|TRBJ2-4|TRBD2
TGTGCCAGCAGCAGCGGGAAGGGTGACATTCAGTACTTC
CASSSGKGDIQYF
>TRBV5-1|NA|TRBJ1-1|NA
TGCGCCAGCAGCTTACAGGGTGGTAATGCTGAAGCTTTCTTT
CASSLQGGNAEAFF
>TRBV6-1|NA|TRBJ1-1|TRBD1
TGTGCCAGCAGTGAATCGGGACAGATCAGGGCTTTCTTT
CASSESGQIRAFF
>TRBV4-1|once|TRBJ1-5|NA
TGCGCCAGCGGCCCCGGGGGTGGTGGCAATCAGCCCCAGCATTTT
CASGPGGGGNQPQHF
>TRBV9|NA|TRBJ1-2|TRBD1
TGTGCCAGCAGCGTAGTCACAGGGGATCTGCATGGCTACACCTTC
CASSVVTGDLHGYTF
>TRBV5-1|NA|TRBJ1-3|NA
TGCGCCAGCAGCCTCCCGGGGTCTGGAAACACCATATATTTT
CASSLPGSGNTIYF
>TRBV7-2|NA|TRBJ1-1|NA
TGTGCCAGCAGCCCCCGGGAGCCGGTGGAGGCTTTCTTT
CASSPREPVEAFF
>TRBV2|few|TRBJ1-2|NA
TGTGCCAGCAGAGAACAGTTGACTAACTATGGCTACACCTTC
CASREQLTNYGYTF
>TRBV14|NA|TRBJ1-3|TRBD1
TGTGCCAGCAGCCCCCGGGACAGGGTCTCTGGAAACACCATATATTTT
CASSPRDRVSGNTIYF